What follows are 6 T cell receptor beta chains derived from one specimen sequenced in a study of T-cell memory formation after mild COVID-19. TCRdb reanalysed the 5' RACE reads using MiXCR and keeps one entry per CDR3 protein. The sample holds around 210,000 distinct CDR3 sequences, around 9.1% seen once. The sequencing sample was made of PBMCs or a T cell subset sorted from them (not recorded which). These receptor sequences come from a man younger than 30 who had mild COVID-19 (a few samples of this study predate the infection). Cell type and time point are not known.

CDR3 nucleotide sequence: TGCGCCAGCAGCTTCTCAACGGGGCCCGGAGAGACCCAGTACTTC. This encodes CASSFSTGPGETQYF. The chain carries TRBV5-1 and TRBJ2-5; D is perhaps TRBD1 or TRBD2 (5 bases each). The CDR3 is 15 residues long. Germline V lookup: CDR1 SGHRS, CDR2 YFSETQ. V was trimmed by 2 bases and J by 4 bases, leaving 15 bases between them.

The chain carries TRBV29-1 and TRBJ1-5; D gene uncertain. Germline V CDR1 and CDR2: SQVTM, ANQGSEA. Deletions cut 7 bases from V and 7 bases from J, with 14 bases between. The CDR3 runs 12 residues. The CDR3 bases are TGCAGCGAAAACCGGGAGGGACAGCCCCAGCATTTT. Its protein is CSENREGQPQHF.

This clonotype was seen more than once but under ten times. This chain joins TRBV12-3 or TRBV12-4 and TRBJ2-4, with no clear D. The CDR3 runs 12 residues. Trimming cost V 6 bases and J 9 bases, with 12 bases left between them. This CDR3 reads CASRTSDGIQYF. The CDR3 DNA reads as TGTGCCAGCAGGACGTCCGACGGCATTCAGTACTTC.

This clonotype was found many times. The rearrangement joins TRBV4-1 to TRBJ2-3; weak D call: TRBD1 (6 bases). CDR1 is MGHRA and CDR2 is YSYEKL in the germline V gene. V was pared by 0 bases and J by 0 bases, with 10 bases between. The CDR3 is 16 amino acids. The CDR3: CASSQEQGPSTDTQYF. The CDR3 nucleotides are TGCGCCAGCAGCCAAGAACAGGGACCTAGCACAGATACGCAGTATTTT.

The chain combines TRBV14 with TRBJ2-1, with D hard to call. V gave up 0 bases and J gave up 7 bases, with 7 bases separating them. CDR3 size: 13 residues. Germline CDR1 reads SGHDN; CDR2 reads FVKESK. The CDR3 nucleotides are TGTGCCAGCAGCCAAGACGTATGGAATGAGCAGTTCTTC. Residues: CASSQDVWNEQFF.

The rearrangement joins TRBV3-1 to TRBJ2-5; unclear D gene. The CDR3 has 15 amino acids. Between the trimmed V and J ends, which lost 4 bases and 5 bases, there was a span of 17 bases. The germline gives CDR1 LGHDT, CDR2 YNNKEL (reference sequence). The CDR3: CASSRKGVPRETQYF. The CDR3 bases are TGTGCCAGCAGCCGCAAAGGAGTACCCCGGGAGACCCAGTACTTC.